This T cell receptor beta chain was retrieved from a study of T cell changes during pregnancy in multiple sclerosis. TCRdb keeps only in-frame clones here, not all; method: immunoSEQ multiplex PCR. The sample lists around 56,000 clones, about 89% occurring once. V dropped 2 bases and J dropped 12 bases, with 10 bases sitting between them. CDR1 and CDR2 from the germline V gene are DFQATT and SNEGSKA (reference sequence). The CDR3 has 10 amino acids. This specimen was peripheral blood, taken after pregnancy. The TCR sequence derives from a female donor with multiple sclerosis, enrolled in a pregnancy study. The gene calls are TRBV20-1 and TRBJ1-1, with D uncertain. The CDR3 nucleotides are TGCAGTGCTAGACGCCAAAGCACTTTCTTT. Translation gives CSARRQSTFF.